These 4 T cell receptor beta chains share one sample of origin, sequenced in a study of coeliac disease. Findings and caveats of the study: In active celiac disease, intraepithelial and lamina propria TRB and TRG repertoires were less clonal than controls.

TCRdb's copy holds only in-frame clones and misses some; the assay was immunoSEQ multiplex PCR. The data hold roughly 4,300 clones, with roughly three fifths observed a single time. These receptors are not linked to any known antigen. The sequenced sample was intraepithelial lymphocytes from the gut. The receptors here all came from a man between 65 and 80 years old with active celiac disease.

Sample share makes this clone large. Other DNA sequences in the sample encode the same CDR3. This chain uses TRBV9 with TRBJ1-1, with D perhaps matching TRBD1 (5 bases). The CDR3 totals 11 residues. Per germline, CDR1 SGDLS and CDR2 YYNGEE. V shed 4 bases and J shed 8 bases, with 9 bases lying between them. CDR3 nucleotides: TGTGCCAGCAGCTCGCAGGGCGAAGCTTTCTTT. Protein product: CASSSQGEAFF.

The rearrangement links TRBV6-6 to TRBJ2-2, with 8 bases aligning to TRBD1. Germline V gives CDR1 MNHNY, CDR2 SVGAGI (reference sequence). After removal of 5 bases from V and 4 bases from J, the junction contained 6 bases not matched to a gene. The CDR3 extends over 15 amino acids. CDR3 region: CASSGQGALTGELFF. In nucleotides, the CDR3 is TGTGCCAGCAGTGGCCAGGGGGCGCTCACCGGGGAGCTGTTTTTT.

The V and J genes are TRBV19 and TRBJ2-3; 9 bases line up with TRBD2. V lost 4 bases to trimming and J lost 2 bases; unmatched junction nucleotides: 7. The CDR3 consists of 16 residues. In germline, CDR1 is LNHDA, CDR2 SQIVND (reference sequence). The CDR3 DNA is TGTGCCAGTAGTAAGGGACTAGCCGTCCCCACAGATACGCAGTATTTT. Protein product: CASSKGLAVPTDTQYF.

This clone was seen only a few times. Germline and junction disagree at one end, which may indicate a read error. The rearrangement uses TRBV27 and TRBJ2-7; TRBD2 agrees at 8 bases. Germline loops: CDR1 MNHEY, CDR2 SMNVEV (reference sequence). This CDR3 region has 16 residues. The CDR3 loop is CAISFFSGGLYYEQYF. The CDR3 DNA sequence: TGTGCCATCAGTTTCTTTTCGGGAGGGCTCTACTACGAGCAGTACTTC.